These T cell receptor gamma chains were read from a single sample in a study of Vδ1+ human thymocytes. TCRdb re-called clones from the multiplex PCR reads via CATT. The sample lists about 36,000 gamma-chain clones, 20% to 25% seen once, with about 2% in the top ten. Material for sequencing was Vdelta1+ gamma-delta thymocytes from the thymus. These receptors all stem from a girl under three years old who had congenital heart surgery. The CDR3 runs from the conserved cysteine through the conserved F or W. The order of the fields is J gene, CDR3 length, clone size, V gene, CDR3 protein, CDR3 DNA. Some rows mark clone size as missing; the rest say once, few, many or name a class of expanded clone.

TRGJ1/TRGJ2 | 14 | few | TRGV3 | CATWDRYDYYKKLF | TGTGCCACCTGGGACAGATACGATTATTATAAGAAACTCTTT
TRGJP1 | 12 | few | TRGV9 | CALHTTGWFKIF | TGTGCCTTACATACCACTGGTTGGTTCAAGATATTT
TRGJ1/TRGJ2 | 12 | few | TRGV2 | CATWDGPYKKLF | TGTGCCACCTGGGACGGCCCCTACAAGAAACTCTTT
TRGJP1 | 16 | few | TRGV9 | CALWVLLSATGWFKIF | TGTGCCTTGTGGGTATTGTTATCGGCCACTGGTTGGTTCAAGATATTT
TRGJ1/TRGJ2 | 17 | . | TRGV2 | CATWDRPFPPNYYKKLF | TGTGCCACCTGGGACAGGCCTTTCCCTCCGAATTATTATAAGAAACTCTTT
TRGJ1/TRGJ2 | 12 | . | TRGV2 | CATWPQGYKKLF | TGTGCCACCTGGCCCCAGGGTTATAAGAAACTCTTT
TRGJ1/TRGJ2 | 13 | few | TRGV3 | CATWDPPYYKKLF | TGTGCCACCTGGGACCCCCCCTATTATAAGAAACTCTTT
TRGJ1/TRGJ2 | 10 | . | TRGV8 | CATPDYKKLF | TGTGCCACCCCCGATTATAAGAAACTCTTT
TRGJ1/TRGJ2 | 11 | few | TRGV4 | CATFISYKKLF | TGTGCCACCTTCATTTCTTATAAGAAACTCTTT
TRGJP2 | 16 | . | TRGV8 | CATWDRRGCSDWIKTF | TGTGCCACCTGGGATAGGCGCGGGTGTAGTGATTGGATCAAGACGTTT
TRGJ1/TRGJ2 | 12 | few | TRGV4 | CATWDVYDKKLF | TGTGCCACCTGGGATGTCTACGATAAGAAACTCTTT
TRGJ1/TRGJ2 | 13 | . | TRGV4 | CATWDVDYYKKLF | TGTGCCACCTGGGACGTAGATTATTATAAGAAACTCTTT
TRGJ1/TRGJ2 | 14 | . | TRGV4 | CATWDGSSGYKKLF | TGTGCCACCTGGGATGGCTCTTCAGGTTATAAGAAACTCTTT
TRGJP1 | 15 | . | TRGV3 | CATWDSNTTGWFKIF | TGTGCCACCTGGGACTCGAATACCACTGGTTGGTTCAAGATATTT
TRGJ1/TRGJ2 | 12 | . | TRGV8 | CATWDKGDKKLF | TGTGCCACCTGGGATAAGGGGGATAAGAAACTCTTT
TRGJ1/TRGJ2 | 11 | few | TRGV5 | CATWDSERKLF | TGCGCCACCTGGGACAGTGAAAGGAAACTCTTT
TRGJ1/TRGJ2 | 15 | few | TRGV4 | CATWDGPENYYKKLF | TGTGCCACCTGGGATGGTCCCGAGAATTATTATAAGAAACTCTTT
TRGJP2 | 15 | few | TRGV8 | CATWDNTSSDWIKTF | TGTGCCACCTGGGATAATACGAGTAGTGATTGGATCAAGACGTTT
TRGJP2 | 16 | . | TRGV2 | CATWDGPSSSDWIKTF | TGTGCCACCTGGGACGGGCCATCTAGTAGTGATTGGATCAAGACGTTT
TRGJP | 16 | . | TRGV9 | CALWEVNELGKKIKVF | TGTGCCTTGTGGGAGGTGAATGAGTTGGGCAAAAAAATCAAGGTATTT
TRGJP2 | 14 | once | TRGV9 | CALWDASSDWIKTF | TGTGCCTTGTGGGATGCTAGTAGTGATTGGATCAAGACGTTT
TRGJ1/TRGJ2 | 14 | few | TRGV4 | CATWDGRPDHKKLF | TGTGCCACCTGGGATGGGCGGCCGGATCATAAGAAACTCTTT
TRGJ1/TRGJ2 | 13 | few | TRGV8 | CATWDRRGYKKLF | TGTGCCACCTGGGATAGGCGGGGTTATAAGAAACTCTTT
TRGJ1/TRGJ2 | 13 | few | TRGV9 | CALWVRDSYKKLF | TGTGCCTTGTGGGTCCGCGATAGTTATAAGAAACTCTTT
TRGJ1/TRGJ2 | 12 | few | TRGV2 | CATLQRYYKKLF | TGTGCCACCCTTCAAAGGTACTATAAGAAACTCTTT
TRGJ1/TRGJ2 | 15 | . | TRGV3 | CATWDRPKFDYKKLF | TGTGCCACCTGGGACAGGCCAAAGTTCGATTATAAGAAACTCTTT